This T cell receptor (beta chain) comes out of a study of beta chain features in type 1 diabetes. Germline CDR1 reads KGHSH; CDR2 reads LQKENI. The ends were cut back, 2 bases at V and 2 bases at J, with 13 bases in the middle. The CDR3 has 15 amino acids. Expressed TCRB transcripts got sequenced, as all isolated RNA was reverse transcribed. The repertoire was sequenced with immunoSEQ multiplex PCR; TCRdb's copy has only in-frame clones and lacks some. The repertoire has about 900,000 clones, roughly a sixth of them found once; the top ten carry 0.023%. Input material: naive CD4+ T cells from blood. This receptor was obtained from a woman between 18 and 29 years old in good health. The genes are TRBV18 and TRBJ2-7; maybe TRBD1 (5 bases). The CDR3 DNA is TGTGCCAGCTCACCAAGGGCACAGGTACCCTACGAGCAGTACTTC. Translated: CASSPRAQVPYEQYF.